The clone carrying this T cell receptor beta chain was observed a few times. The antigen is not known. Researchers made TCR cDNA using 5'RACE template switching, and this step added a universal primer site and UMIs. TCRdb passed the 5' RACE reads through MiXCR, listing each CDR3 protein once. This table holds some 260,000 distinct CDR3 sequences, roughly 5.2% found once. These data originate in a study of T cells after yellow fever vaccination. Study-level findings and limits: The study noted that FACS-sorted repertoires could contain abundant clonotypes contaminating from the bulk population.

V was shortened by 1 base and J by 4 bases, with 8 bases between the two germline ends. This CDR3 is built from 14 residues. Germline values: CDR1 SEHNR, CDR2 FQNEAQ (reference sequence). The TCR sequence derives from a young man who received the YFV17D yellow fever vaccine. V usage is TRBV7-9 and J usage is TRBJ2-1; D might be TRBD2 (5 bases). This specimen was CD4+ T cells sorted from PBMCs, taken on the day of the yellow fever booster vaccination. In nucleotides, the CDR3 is TGTGCCAGCAGCTTAGTCACGGGGTACAATGAGCAGTTCTTC. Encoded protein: CASSLVTGYNEQFF.